The subject of this entry is one TCR beta chain. The data originate from a study of shared clonotypes between healthy human individuals. The authors split each subset's genomic DNA evenly across several immunoSEQ plates. In the original processing: ImmunoSEQ junction-only sequences lacked quality scores, so their filtering differed. Generated by immunoSEQ multiplex PCR, the TCRdb table keeps only in-frame clones and is missing some. V, J and clone size are taken as reported in that table, and D and trimming were inferred from the DNA itself. The table lists around 720,000 clones, about three quarters of them singletons, with around 1.7% in the top ten. Trimming pared 3 bases from V and 9 bases from J, leaving 16 bases between. The germline CDR1 and CDR2 sequences are SGHDT and YYEEEE. CDR3 length: 13 amino acids. None of the donors, who were healthy HIV-negative adults, had recently had acute infections or vaccinations.

Source material: memory CD4+ T cells sorted from blood. Subset described: CD45RA-negative fraction. This clonotype was sampled from a woman in her 30s in good health. The rearrangement links TRBV5-6 to TRBJ2-7; possibly TRBD2 for D (5 bases). The CDR3 nucleotides read TGTGCCAGCAGCTCGGCGGGCTATAACGTGCAGTACTTC. Its translation is CASSSAGYNVQYF.